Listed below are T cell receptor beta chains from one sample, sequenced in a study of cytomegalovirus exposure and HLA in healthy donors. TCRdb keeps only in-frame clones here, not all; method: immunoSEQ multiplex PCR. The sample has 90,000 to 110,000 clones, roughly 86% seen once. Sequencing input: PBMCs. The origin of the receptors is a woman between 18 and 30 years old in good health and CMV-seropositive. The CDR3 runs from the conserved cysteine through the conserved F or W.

CASSQGGLLYEQYF TRBV4-1
CASATGSSYGYTF TRBV5-1
CASSSGPGQGRIEQYF TRBV6-5
CASSMGTGWRDLVWYNEQFF TRBV19
CASSLEAWTTNTGELFF TRBV7-7
CASSLVGLAGGPNEQFF TRBV7-2
CASSPFGGQGGDGYTF TRBV4-1
CASSDGGRSGNTIYF TRBV6-4
CASSDSVTNYGYTF TRBV2
CASSLHLWTGNTEAFF TRBV28
CASRSGQGAAHEQYF TRBV28
CASSQPGGAFYEKLFF TRBV4-1
CSVASGMRSYNEQFF TRBV29-1
CASSIRENTEAFF TRBV19
CASSLDGSDTQYF TRBV5-1
CASSYPSSPLHF TRBV6-5
CASSQEFGRGAFF TRBV4-1
CASSTDRVNSPLHF TRBV19
CASSYSRDRFYF TRBV6-5
CASRPTGSSYNSPLHF TRBV11-3